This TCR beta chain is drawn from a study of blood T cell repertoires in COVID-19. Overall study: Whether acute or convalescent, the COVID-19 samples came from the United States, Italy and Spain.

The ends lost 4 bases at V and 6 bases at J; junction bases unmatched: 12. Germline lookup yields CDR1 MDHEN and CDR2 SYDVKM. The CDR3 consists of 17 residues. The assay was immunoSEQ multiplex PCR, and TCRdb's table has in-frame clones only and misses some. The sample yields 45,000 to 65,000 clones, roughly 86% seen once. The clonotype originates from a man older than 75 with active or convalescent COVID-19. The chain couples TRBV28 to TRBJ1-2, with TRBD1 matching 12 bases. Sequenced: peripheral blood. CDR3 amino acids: CASSSPGQGAGGDGYTF. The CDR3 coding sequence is TGTGCCAGCAGTTCACCGGGACAGGGGGCGGGTGGCGATGGCTACACCTTC.